The clone carrying this T cell receptor beta chain has just a few counts. Its matching antigen is unknown. V lost 7 bases, J lost 1 base, and 13 bases lay in between. Germline V gene sequence: CDR1 SQVTM, CDR2 ANQGSEA. This CDR3 is 13 amino acids long. The data belong to a study of cytomegalovirus exposure and HLA in healthy donors. Vbeta (60) and Jbeta (13) primers were used in the PCR. This table comes from immunoSEQ multiplex PCR, and its TCRdb copy is limited to in-frame clones, with some not included. Among around 170,000 clones listed, around three quarters were seen once. Study-wide results and limits: HLA alleles were associated with 15,000 to 20,000 TCR beta sequences in a later analysis at 0.05 false discovery rate. As a later analysis showed, a missense DCLRE1C variant was linked to trimming of TCR beta V- and J-genes. In vitro testing confirmed three CMV-associated chains as specific for CMV antigens. Later analysis suggested links between common viral pathogens and several top significant clusters.

V is TRBV29-1 and J is TRBJ1-1; maybe TRBD1 (6 bases). The sequenced sample consisted of PBMCs. The clonotype originates from a woman aged 40 to 55 in good health and CMV-seronegative. CDR3 bases: TGCAGCGCCCTCCCGGGACAGAACACTGAAGCTTTCTTT. The encoded protein is CSALPGQNTEAFF.